This T cell receptor (beta chain) appears in the sequencing data of a study of shared clonotypes between healthy human individuals. Turning to the study itself: Each donor's CD8 memory used one plate, CD8 naive two, each CD4 subset three.

Sequencing was at deep level. Repertoires were generated with immunoSEQ multiplex PCR, while TCRdb's copy carries only in-frame clones and drops some. The sample consists of a few million clones, around 90% of them appearing once. A note on this clone: Its cognate antigen is unknown.

Study results and caveats: Sharing across a few donors was seen in 4% to 5.5% of naive CD4 clonotypes. Naive subsets generally exceeded memory subsets in estimated richness.

The clonotype originates from a man between 18 and 35 years old in good health. The sample taken for sequencing was naive CD4+ T cells sorted from blood. Subset described: CD45RA+ positively selected.

For the CDR3, the DNA is TGTGCCATCAGTGAACGCTTCGAGGGGCCCGGGGAGCTGTTTTTT. Its protein product is CAISERFEGPGELFF. This chain joins TRBV10-3 and TRBJ2-2; D might be TRBD1 or TRBD2, each matching 5 bases. V was clipped by 3 bases and J by 6 bases, with 14 bases between them. Germline CDR1 and CDR2: ENHRY and SYGVKD. This CDR3 is 15 amino acids long.